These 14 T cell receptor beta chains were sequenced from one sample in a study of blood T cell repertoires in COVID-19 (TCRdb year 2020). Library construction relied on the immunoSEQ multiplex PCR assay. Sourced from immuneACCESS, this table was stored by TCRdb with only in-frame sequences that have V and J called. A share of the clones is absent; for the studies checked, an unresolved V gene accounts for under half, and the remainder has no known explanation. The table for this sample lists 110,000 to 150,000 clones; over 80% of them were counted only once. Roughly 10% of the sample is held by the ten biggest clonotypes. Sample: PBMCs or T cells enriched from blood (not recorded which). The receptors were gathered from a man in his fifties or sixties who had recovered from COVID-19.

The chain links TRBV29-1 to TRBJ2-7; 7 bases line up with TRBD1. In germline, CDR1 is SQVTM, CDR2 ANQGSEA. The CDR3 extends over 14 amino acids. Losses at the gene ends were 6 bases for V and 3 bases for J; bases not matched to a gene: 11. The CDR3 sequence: CSVSRSSGGYEQYF. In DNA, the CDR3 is TGCAGCGTCTCCCGGAGTTCAGGGGGCTACGAGCAGTACTTC.

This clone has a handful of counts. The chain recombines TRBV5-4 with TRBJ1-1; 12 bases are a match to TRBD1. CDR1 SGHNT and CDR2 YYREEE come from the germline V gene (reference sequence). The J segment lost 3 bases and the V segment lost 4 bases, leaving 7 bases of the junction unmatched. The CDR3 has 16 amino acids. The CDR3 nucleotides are TGTGCCAGCAGCATCGGGACAGGGGGCTTTCACACTGAAGCTTTCTTT. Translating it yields CASSIGTGGFHTEAFF.

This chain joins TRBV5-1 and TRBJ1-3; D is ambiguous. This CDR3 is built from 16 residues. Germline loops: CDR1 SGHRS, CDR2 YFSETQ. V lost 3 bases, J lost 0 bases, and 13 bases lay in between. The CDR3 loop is CASSSNTGNSGNTIYF. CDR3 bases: TGCGCCAGCAGCTCGAACACGGGGAACTCTGGAAACACCATATATTTT.

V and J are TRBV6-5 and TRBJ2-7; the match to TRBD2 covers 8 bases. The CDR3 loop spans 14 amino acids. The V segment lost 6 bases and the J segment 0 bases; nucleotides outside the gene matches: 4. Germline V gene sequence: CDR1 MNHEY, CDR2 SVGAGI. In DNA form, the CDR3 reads TGTGCCAGCAGCCGGGGGGGGGCCTCCTACGAGCAGTACTTC. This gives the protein CASSRGGASYEQYF.

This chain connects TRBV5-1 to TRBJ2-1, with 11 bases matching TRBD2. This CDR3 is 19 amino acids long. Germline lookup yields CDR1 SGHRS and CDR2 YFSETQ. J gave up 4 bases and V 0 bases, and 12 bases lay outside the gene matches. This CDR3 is CASSLEGLAVTPPYNEQFF. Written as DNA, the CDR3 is TGCGCCAGCAGCTTGGAGGGACTAGCGGTGACTCCACCGTACAATGAGCAGTTCTTC. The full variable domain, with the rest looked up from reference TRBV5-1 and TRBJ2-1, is KAGVTQTPRYLIKTRGQQVTLSCSPISGHRSVSWYQQTPGQGLQFLFEYFSETQRNKGNFPGRFSGRQFSNSRSEMNVSTLELGDSALYLCASSLEGLAVTPPYNEQFFGPGTRLTVL.

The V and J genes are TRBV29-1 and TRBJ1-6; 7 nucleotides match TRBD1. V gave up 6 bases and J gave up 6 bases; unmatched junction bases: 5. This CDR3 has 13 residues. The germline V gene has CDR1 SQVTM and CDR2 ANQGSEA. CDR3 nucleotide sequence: TGCAGCGTCGCGACAGGGAGTAATTCACCCCTCCACTTT. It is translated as CSVATGSNSPLHF.

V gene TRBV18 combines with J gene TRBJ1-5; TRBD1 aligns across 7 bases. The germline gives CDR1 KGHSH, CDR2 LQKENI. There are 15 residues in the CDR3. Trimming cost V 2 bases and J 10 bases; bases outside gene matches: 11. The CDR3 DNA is TGTGCCAGCTCACCAACTGGCCAGGGGGTTGGTCCCCAGCATTTT. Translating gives CASSPTGQGVGPQHF.

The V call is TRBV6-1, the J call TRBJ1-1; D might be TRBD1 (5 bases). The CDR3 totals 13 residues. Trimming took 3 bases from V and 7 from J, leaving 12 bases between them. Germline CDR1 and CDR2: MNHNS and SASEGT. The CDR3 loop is CASSEGQGLEAFF. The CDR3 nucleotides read TGTGCCAGCAGTGAGGGGCAGGGTCTTGAAGCTTTCTTT.

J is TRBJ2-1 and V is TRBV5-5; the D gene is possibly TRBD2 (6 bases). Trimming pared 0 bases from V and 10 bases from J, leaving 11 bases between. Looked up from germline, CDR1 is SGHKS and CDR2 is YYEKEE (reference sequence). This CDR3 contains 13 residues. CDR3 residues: CASSLGTIQEQFF. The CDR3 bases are TGTGCCAGCAGCTTGGGGACTATCCAGGAGCAGTTCTTC.

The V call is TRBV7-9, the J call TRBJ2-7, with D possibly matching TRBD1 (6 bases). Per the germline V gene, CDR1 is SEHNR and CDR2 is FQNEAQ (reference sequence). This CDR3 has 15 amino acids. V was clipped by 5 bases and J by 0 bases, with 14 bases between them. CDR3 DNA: TGTGCCAGCAGCCCGCATACAGGGAACTCCTACGAGCAGTACTTC. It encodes CASSPHTGNSYEQYF.

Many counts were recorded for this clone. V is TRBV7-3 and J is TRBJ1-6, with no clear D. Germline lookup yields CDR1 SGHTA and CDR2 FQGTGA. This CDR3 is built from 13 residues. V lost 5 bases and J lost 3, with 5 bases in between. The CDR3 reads CASSRGYNSPLHF. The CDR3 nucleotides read TGTGCCAGCAGCCGGGGCTATAATTCACCCCTCCACTTT.

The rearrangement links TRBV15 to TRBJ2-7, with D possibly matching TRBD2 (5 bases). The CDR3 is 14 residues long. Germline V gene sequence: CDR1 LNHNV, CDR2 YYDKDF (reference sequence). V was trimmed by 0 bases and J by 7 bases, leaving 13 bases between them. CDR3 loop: CATSRDQGRGEQYF. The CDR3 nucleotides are TGTGCCACCAGCAGAGACCAAGGCCGGGGAGAGCAGTACTTC.

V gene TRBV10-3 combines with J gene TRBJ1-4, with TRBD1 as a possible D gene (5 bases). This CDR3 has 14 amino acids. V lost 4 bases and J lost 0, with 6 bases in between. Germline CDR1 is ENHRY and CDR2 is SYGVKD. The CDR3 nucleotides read TGTGCCATCAGTGGGACAACAACTAATGAAAAACTGTTTTTT. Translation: CAISGTTTNEKLFF.

The CDR3 region is CASSSGRGSEKLFF. The DNA for the CDR3 is TGTGCCAGCAGTTCCGGACGGGGGAGTGAAAAACTGTTTTTT. The rearrangement links TRBV3-1 (or the pseudogene TRBV3-2) to TRBJ1-4; a possible D gene is TRBD1 (5 bases). The CDR3 consists of 14 residues. V gave up 6 bases and J gave up 7 bases, with 15 bases separating them. Germline V gene lookup returns CDR1 LGHDT and CDR2 YNNKEL (reference sequence).